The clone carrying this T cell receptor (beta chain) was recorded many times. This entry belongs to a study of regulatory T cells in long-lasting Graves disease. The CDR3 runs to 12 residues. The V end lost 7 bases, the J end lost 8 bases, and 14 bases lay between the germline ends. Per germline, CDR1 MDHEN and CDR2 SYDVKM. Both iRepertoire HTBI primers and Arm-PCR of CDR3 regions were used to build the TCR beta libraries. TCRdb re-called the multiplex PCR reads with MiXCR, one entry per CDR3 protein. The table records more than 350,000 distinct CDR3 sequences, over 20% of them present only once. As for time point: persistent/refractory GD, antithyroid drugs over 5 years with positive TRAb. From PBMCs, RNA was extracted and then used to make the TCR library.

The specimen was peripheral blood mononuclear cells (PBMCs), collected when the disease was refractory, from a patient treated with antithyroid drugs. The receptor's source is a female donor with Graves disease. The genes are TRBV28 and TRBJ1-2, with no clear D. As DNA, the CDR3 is TGTGCCAGCACCACTGGTCCTCTCGGCTACACCTTC. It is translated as CASTTGPLGYTF.